This entry describes one T cell receptor (beta chain). Its specific antigen is unknown. No base quality values were provided; no much bigger clone lies one nucleotide off. These data belong to a study of T cells in Graves' hyperthyroidism and ophthalmopathy (dated by TCRdb to between 2018 and 2021). About the investigation overall: Peripheral blood was sampled at the time of initial diagnosis, prior to any treatment. TCR V-J signatures able to tell the groups apart were searched for in a discovery cohort of some 100 patients, of whom approximately 40 had Graves' ophthalmopathy and around 58 had stable Graves' hyperthyroidism. Prospective prediction of ophthalmopathy was tested in an independent validation cohort consisting of about 19 hyperthyroidism patients and approximately 16 patients who later progressed to ophthalmopathy. The 90 or so discovery patients were randomly split 7:3 into training and test sets. Thyroid tissue and blood T-cell repertoires from several Graves' hyperthyroidism patients were also compared in the study. Once sampling was done, hyperthyroidism patients were given methimazole at a starting dose of 30 mg daily, whereas ophthalmopathy patients were given high-dose intravenous methylprednisolone. The paper reports TCR Vbeta CDR3 sequencing of approximately 140 peripheral blood samples: some 41 ophthalmopathy, around 80 hyperthyroidism and approximately 17 progressor patients.

Ophthalmopathy patients had moderately to severely active disease, with a Clinical Activity Score of 3 or more, a NOSPECS grade of 4 or more, and a disease duration of less than 3 months. Any patient with an uncontrolled infection, another autoimmune disease, pregnancy or lactation was excluded. Diagnoses were established on the basis of clinical symptoms, serum thyroxine and TRAb, thyroid ultrasound, and orbital computed tomography. Ficoll-Paque density gradient centrifugation was used to isolate PBMCs from approximately 11 ml of fresh peripheral blood. Total RNA was extracted with Trizol reagent, and quality was checked on an Agilent 2100 Bioanalyzer. The paper as a whole reports these results and caveats: A 13 V-J signature model separated ophthalmopathy from stable hyperthyroidism, with 87.88% sensitivity and roughly 84% specificity in cross-validation and 80%/75% in testing. Most expanded thyroid clonotypes (frequency above 0.001) were also found in blood, which suggests that blood repertoires may mirror thyroid immune responses. Sample size was not statistically predetermined, and investigators were not blinded to group allocation. In validation, the model predicted progression to ophthalmopathy with around 71% sensitivity and less than 75% specificity, a median of around six months before onset.

The trim is 5 bases for V and 4 bases for J, with a gap of 8 bases between the germline ends. The CDR3, cysteine through phenylalanine, is 12 amino acids long. Only the CDR3 DNA stays, 36 bases, in frame from base 1. For CDR1 and CDR2, the germline V gene (reference sequence) lists LNHNV and YYDKDF. The TCR beta CDR3 regions were amplified from the RNA transcripts. The TCR CDR3 was subjected to a first round of RT-PCR using the HTBI primer set and the Qiagen OneStep RT-PCR kit. Libraries were constructed in a second round of multiplex PCR, after which size selection and purification were performed. Paired-end sequencing of the libraries was performed with 100 bp reads on an Illumina HiSeq2000. Per the original workflow: SOAPnuke was used to process the raw data, with reads discarded if the reads contained adapters or uncalled bases, had a mean Phred below 15, or lacked an exact constant-primer or identifier match. High-quality paired reads were merged using COPE v1.2.5, and each unique nucleotide sequence was defined as a clonotype. MiTCR v1.1 was used to align clonotypes to the IMGT TRBV, TRBD and TRBJ reference segments. Only V-J combinations with frequency above 0.0001, covering 99% to 99.2% of repertoires, were analysed. A TCS score was defined as the ratio between F50 (clonal expansion) and ExV (chaos), using BLOSUM62-based TCRdist between CDR3 peptides within each V-J. Welch's t-statistics and random forest reduced approximately 520 V-J features to 10 to 15, which were used in a naive Bayes classifier (R e1071). TCRdb reprocessing: public reads trimmed at Q25 with fastp, clones called with MiXCR, in-frame beta chains kept. Rows matching on CDR3 protein sequence are summarized as one entry with the most common DNA and genes. TCRdb's processing, not the authors' own work, is the source of the V and J calls. The sample records roughly 400,000 distinct CDR3 sequences, over 13% of which are singletons. Approximately 27% of the sample lies in the top ten.

The rearrangement joined TRBV15 to TRBJ1-1; the D gene assignment is ambiguous. The sample comprised blood. The source of this sequence is a man aged 50 to 59 with Graves' ophthalmopathy. The CDR3 is CATSPGSTEAFF. At the DNA level, the sequence is TGTGCCACCAGCCCGGGGAGCACTGAAGCTTTCTTT.